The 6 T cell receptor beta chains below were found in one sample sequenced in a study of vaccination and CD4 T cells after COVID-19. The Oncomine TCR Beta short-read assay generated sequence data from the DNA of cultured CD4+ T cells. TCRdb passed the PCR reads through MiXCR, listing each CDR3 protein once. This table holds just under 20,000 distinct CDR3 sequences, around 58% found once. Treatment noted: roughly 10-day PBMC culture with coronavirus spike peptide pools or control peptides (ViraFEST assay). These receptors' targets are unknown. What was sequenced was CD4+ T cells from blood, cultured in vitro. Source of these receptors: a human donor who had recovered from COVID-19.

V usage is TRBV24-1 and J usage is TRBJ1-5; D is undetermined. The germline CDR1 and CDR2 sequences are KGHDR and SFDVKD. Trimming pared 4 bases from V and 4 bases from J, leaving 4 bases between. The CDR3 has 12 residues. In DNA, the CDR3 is TGTGCCACCAGTGAAAATAATCAGCCCCAGCATTTT. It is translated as CATSENNQPQHF.

In DNA form, the CDR3 reads TGTGCCAGTCCTCCCTCCCCGGGACTGTCGAACACTGAAGCTTTCTTT. The encoded protein is CASPPSPGLSNTEAFF. This chain connects TRBV19 to TRBJ1-1, with a weak D call TRBD1 (5 bases). This CDR3 spans 16 amino acids. Germline V gives CDR1 LNHDA, CDR2 SQIVND (reference sequence). The V gene lost 8 bases and the J gene lost 1 base, with 20 bases spanning the gap.

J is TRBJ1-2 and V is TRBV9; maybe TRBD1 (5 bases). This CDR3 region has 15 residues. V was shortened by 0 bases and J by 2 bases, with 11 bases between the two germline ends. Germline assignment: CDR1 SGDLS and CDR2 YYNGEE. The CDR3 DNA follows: TGTGCCAGCAGCGTAGATCCAGGGTTGAACTATGGCTACACCTTC. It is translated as CASSVDPGLNYGYTF.

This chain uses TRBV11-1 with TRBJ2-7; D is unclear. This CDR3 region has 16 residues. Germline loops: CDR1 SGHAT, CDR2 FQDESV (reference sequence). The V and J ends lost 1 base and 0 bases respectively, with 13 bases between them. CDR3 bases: TGTGCCAGCAGCTTAGGGGCCAGCGAGAGCTCCTACGAGCAGTACTTC. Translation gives CASSLGASESSYEQYF.

In nucleotides, the CDR3 is TGTGCCAGCAGTACCTGGACAGGCCGCACTGAAGCTTTCTTT. It encodes CASSTWTGRTEAFF. This chain links TRBV27 with TRBJ1-1; TRBD1 agrees at 7 bases. CDR3 length: 14 residues. The V gene end was trimmed by 5 bases and the J gene end by 4 bases; junction bases not matched to a gene: 7. Germline assignment: CDR1 MNHEY and CDR2 SMNVEV (reference sequence).

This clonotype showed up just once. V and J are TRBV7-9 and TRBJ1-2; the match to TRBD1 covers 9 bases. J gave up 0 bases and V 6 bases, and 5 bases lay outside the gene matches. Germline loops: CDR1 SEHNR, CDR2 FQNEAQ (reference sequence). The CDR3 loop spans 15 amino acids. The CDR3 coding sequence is TGTGCCAGCAGTAGGTGGACAGGGGCTAACTATGGCTACACCTTC. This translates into CASSRWTGANYGYTF. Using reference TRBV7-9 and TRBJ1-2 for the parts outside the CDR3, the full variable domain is DTGVSQNPRHKITKRGQNVTFRCDPISEHNRLYWYRQTLGQGPEFLTYFQNEAQLEKSRLLSDRFSAERPKGSFSTLEIQRTEQGDSAMYLCASSRWTGANYGYTFGSGTRLTVV.